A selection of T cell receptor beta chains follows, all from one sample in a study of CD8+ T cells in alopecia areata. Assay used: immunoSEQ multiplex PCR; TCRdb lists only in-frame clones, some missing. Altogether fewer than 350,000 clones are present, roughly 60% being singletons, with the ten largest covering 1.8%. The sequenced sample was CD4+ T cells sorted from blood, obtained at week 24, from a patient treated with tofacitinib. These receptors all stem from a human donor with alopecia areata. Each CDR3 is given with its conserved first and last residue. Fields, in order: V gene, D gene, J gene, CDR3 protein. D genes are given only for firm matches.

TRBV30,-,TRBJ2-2,CAWSVGRYTGELFF
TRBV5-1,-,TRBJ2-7,CASSLGDTYEQYF
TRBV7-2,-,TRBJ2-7,CASHTAPGSYEQYF
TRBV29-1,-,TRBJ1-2,CSVDRNPLRPSFGYTF
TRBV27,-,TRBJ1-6,CASSLSEQGNSPLHF
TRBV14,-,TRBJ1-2,CASSQGWREWLYGYTF
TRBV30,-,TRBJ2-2,CAWRDNRVGNTGELFF
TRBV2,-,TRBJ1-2,CASRRQALDYGYTF
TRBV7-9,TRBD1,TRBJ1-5,CASSRGTGNQPQHF
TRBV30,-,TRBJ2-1,CASLGGPNNEQFF
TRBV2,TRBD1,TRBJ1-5,CASSGTGSGQPQHF
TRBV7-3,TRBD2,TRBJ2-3,CASSSLAGGLTDTQYF
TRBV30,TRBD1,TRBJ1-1,CAWSVRAGGIAEAFF
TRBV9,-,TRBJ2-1,CASSVGRYNEQFF
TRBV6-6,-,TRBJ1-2,CASRLYRDGYTF
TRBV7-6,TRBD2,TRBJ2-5,CASSSSLAGRETQYF
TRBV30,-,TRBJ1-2,CAWSPVEQSRGYTF
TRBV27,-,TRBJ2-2,CASSLSSRHSRELFF
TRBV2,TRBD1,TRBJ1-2,CASRWGQGDGYTF
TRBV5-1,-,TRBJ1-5,CASRVDSNQPQHF
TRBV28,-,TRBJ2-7,CASSSRQEQYF
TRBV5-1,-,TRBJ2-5,CASSTGILQETQYF
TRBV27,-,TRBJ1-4,CASSPSRVKQEKLFF
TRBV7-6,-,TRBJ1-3,CASSRGSGNTIYF
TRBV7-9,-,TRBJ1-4,CASSLGLGEKLFF
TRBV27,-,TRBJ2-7,CASSRTVLSYEQYF
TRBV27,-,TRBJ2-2,CASSPMRTGELFF
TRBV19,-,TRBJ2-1,CASSPRKGHNEQFF
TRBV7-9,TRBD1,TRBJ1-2,CASSRGQAGGYTF
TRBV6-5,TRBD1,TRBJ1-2,CASSGQGIYGYTF
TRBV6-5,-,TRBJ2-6,CASSYGGAGANVLTF
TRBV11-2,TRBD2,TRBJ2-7,CASRRFGEGSYEQYF
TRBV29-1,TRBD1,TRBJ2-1,CSVLNGQVYNEQFF
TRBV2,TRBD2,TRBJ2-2,CASSDRAGDTGELFF
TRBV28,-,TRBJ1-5,CATMDRPGNQPQHF
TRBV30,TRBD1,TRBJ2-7,CAWRTGADYEQYF
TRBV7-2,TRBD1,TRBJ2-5,CASSLKGTASTQYF
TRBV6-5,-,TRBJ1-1,CASVRTVNTEAFF
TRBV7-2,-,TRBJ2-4,CASSLGGAKNIQYF
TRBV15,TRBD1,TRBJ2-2,CATSRVRDRPYTGELFF
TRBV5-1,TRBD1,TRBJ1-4,CASSGGTGHEKLFF
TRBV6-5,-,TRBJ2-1,CASSPTLRRRQGQFF
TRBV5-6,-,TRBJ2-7,CASSHLYEQYF
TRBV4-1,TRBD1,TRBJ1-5,CASSQGGIRDRGQPQHF
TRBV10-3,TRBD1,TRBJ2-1,CAISEGRTGEDEQFF
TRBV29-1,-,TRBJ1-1,CSVAGVGDTEAFF
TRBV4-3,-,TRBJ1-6,CASSQEFGQGMYSPLHF
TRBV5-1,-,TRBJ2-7,CASSPTAGGSYEQYF
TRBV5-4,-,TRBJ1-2,CASSLEGDSKEYTF
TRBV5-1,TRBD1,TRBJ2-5,CASSIATGGETQYF